Below, 10 T cell receptor beta chains from the same sample are listed, as sequenced in a study of blood T cell repertoires in COVID-19. TCRdb keeps only in-frame clones here, not all; method: immunoSEQ multiplex PCR. The sample yields just over 150,000 clones, roughly 85% seen once. Source material: peripheral blood. These receptors were collected from a human donor with acute or convalescent COVID-19. The donor label of this sample is uncertain.

This chain joins TRBV19 and TRBJ1-6; weak D call: TRBD1 (6 bases). CDR1 and CDR2 (germline): LNHDA, SQIVND (reference sequence). CDR3 length: 16 amino acids. V was cut by 3 bases and J by 3 bases, with 12 bases left in between. The CDR3 region is CASSIGTKGYNSPLHF. The CDR3 DNA follows: TGTGCCAGTAGTATTGGGACAAAGGGCTATAATTCACCCCTCCACTTT.

The V call is TRBV19, the J call TRBJ1-2; TRBD1 might be the D (6 bases). The CDR3 covers 13 residues. Germline loops: CDR1 LNHDA, CDR2 SQIVND (reference sequence). The V and J ends lost 10 bases and 6 bases respectively, with 18 bases between them. The CDR3 DNA follows: TGTGCCATCCGGACAGACAAGCTAAATGGCTACACCTTC. Protein sequence: CAIRTDKLNGYTF.

The V gene is TRBV19, the J gene TRBJ1-6, with 8 nucleotides matching TRBD1. The germline CDR1 and CDR2 sequences are LNHDA and SQIVND (reference sequence). The CDR3 loop spans 15 amino acids. The V and J ends lost 3 bases and 7 bases, in that order; junction bases with no gene match: 5. The CDR3 nucleotides are TGTGCCAGTAGTATTTATGGGACAGGAAATTCACCCCTCCACTTT. Protein: CASSIYGTGNSPLHF. Combining the CDR3 with reference TRBV19 and TRBJ1-6 gives the whole variable domain DGGITQSPKYLFRKEGQNVTLSCEQNLNHDAMYWYRQDPGQGLRLIYYSQIVNDFQKGDIAEGYSVSREKKESFPLTVTSAQKNPTAFYLCASSIYGTGNSPLHFGNGTRLTVT.

The V gene is TRBV6-5, the J gene TRBJ1-1; the D gene is possibly TRBD1 (5 bases). The CDR3 extends over 11 amino acids. Germline lookup yields CDR1 MNHEY and CDR2 SVGAGI. With 8 bases removed from V and 5 bases from J, the gap between germline ends came to 9 bases. The CDR3 nucleotides are TGTGCCAGCTTTAGGGGTACTGAAGCTTTCTTT. Translation gives CASFRGTEAFF.

V and J are TRBV3-1 (or the pseudogene TRBV3-2) and TRBJ1-2; TRBD1 matches at 9 bases. CDR1 and CDR2 from the germline V gene are LGHDT and YNNKEL (reference sequence). V lost 3 bases, J lost 6 bases, and 5 bases stayed unmatched. CDR3 length: 14 residues. CDR3 sequence reads: CASSHPGQGHGYTF. Here the CDR3 DNA reads TGTGCCAGCAGCCACCCGGGACAGGGACATGGCTACACCTTC.

The chain joins TRBV5-4 to TRBJ1-4; the match to TRBD1 covers 7 bases. The CDR3 extends over 14 amino acids. The V and J ends lost 9 bases and 5 bases, in that order; junction bases with no gene match: 10. Germline loops: CDR1 SGHNT, CDR2 YYREEE (reference sequence). The CDR3 nucleotides read TGTGCCATGAGGAGGGGGCTATCGAATGAAAAACTGTTTTTT. This sequence encodes CAMRRGLSNEKLFF.

V usage is TRBV30 and J usage is TRBJ1-1; maybe TRBD1 (6 bases). The CDR3 sequence is 12 residues long. Germline V CDR1 and CDR2: GTSNPN, SVGIG (reference sequence). Trimming took 7 bases from V and 3 from J, leaving 12 bases between them. In nucleotides, the CDR3 is TGTGCCTACTCCCCAGGGGACACTGAAGCTTTCTTT. Encoded protein: CAYSPGDTEAFF.

This sequence joins TRBV30 and TRBJ2-1; D might be TRBD2 (7 bases). CDR1 is GTSNPN, CDR2 SVGIG, per germline (reference sequence). V lost 4 bases and J 7 bases, leaving 11 bases between the germline ends. The CDR3 has 12 residues. DNA of the CDR3: TGTGCCTGGAAGGGGGGGGGTAATGAGCAGTTCTTC. The encoded protein is CAWKGGGNEQFF.

The V gene is TRBV27, the J gene TRBJ1-5; D unclear. The CDR3 runs 13 residues. Trimming cost V 6 bases and J 6 bases, with 12 bases left between them. Germline CDR1 reads MNHEY; CDR2 reads SMNVEV (reference sequence). The CDR3, as DNA: TGTGCCAGCAGCGACCAGAGGAGTCAGCCCCAGCATTTT. This gives the protein CASSDQRSQPQHF.

The chain uses TRBV27 and TRBJ1-4, with D perhaps matching TRBD1 (5 bases). The germline V and J ends were trimmed by 6 bases and 6 bases, with 11 bases remaining between them. The CDR3 loop spans 13 amino acids. Germline loops: CDR1 MNHEY, CDR2 SMNVEV (reference sequence). CDR3: CASRTRGDEKLFF. The CDR3 nucleotides read TGTGCCAGCAGGACGCGGGGGGATGAAAAACTGTTTTTT.